These 15 T cell receptor beta chains were all obtained from the same sample, sequenced in a study of blood T cell repertoires in COVID-19. TCRdb's copy holds only in-frame clones and misses some; the assay was immunoSEQ multiplex PCR. The top ten hold roughly 50% of the sample, which has over 45,000 clones, approximately 88% seen once. Sequencing was performed on peripheral blood. All receptors derive from a man between 65 and 85 years old with acute or convalescent COVID-19.

This rearrangement joins TRBV5-1 to TRBJ1-3, with 8 nucleotides matching TRBD1. The CDR3 length is 17 residues. The V gene end was trimmed by 4 bases and the J gene end by 1 base; junction bases not matched to a gene: 10. Germline values: CDR1 SGHRS, CDR2 YFSETQ. The DNA of the CDR3 is TGCGCCAGCAGCGCGCTTCAGGGGGCCGCATCTGGAAACACCATATATTTT. Amino acids: CASSALQGAASGNTIYF.

J is TRBJ1-1 and V is TRBV2; no definite D call. Germline CDR1 and CDR2: SNHLY and FYNNEI. The CDR3 covers 13 residues. The ends were cut back, 8 bases at V and 2 bases at J, with 12 bases in the middle. CDR3 protein: CASLGEGNTEAFF. DNA for the CDR3: TGTGCCAGCCTTGGGGAGGGAAACACTGAAGCTTTCTTT.

This clone was detected once. The rearrangement uses TRBV11-2 and TRBJ2-5, with TRBD2 matching over 13 bases. Germline-derived CDR1 and CDR2 are SGHAT and FQNNGV. This CDR3 has 15 residues. After removal of 4 bases from V and 5 bases from J, the junction contained 4 bases not matched to a gene. The CDR3 bases are TGTGCCAGCAGCTCACTAGCGGGAGGGGGGGAGACCCAGTACTTC. Translated, it gives CASSSLAGGGETQYF.

The chain couples TRBV7-8 to TRBJ1-4; no clear D. Per germline, CDR1 SGHVS and CDR2 FQNEAQ. V was clipped by 0 bases and J by 8 bases, with 7 bases between them. The length of the CDR3 is 13 residues. The CDR3 here is CASSLAEGEKLFF. In DNA form, the CDR3 reads TGTGCCAGCAGCTTAGCGGAGGGAGAAAAACTGTTTTTT.

This chain uses TRBV3-1 (or the pseudogene TRBV3-2) with TRBJ1-1; D ambiguous. The length of the CDR3 is 16 residues. Germline CDR1 reads LGHDT; CDR2 reads YNNKEL (reference sequence). Trimming took off 0 bases at V and 2 bases at J, with 13 bases between the two ends. CDR3 bases: TGTGCCAGCAGCCAAGAGCCAGGCGCGGGAAACACTGAAGCTTTCTTT. Amino acid sequence: CASSQEPGAGNTEAFF.

The V gene is TRBV18, the J gene TRBJ1-5, with D unclear. The CDR3 totals 14 residues. V was cut by 1 base and J by 1 base, with 5 bases left in between. CDR1 and CDR2 from the germline V gene are KGHSH and LQKENI. The CDR3 loop reads CASSPRSSNQPQHF. DNA for the CDR3: TGTGCCAGCTCACCACGGAGCAGCAATCAGCCCCAGCATTTT.

The chain has TRBV7-2 and TRBJ1-1, with 8 bases identical to TRBD1. The CDR3 is 15 amino acids. V shed 5 bases and J 3 bases; nucleotides not matched to a gene: 8. CDR1 is SGHTA, CDR2 FQGNSA, per germline. The DNA for the CDR3 is TGTGCCAGCAGCGAATTCGGACAGGGCGACACTGAAGCTTTCTTT. Amino acid sequence: CASSEFGQGDTEAFF.

V gene TRBV5-1 combines with J gene TRBJ2-7; perhaps TRBD2 as D (6 bases). The V and J ends lost 4 bases and 4 bases respectively, with 18 bases between them. There are 15 residues in the CDR3. CDR1 is SGHRS, CDR2 YFSETQ, per germline. This chain's CDR3 is CASSPRDSPPYEQYF. The CDR3, as DNA: TGCGCCAGCAGCCCACGGGACTCTCCCCCTTACGAGCAGTACTTC. The variable domain in full, with the rest retrieved from reference TRBV5-1 and TRBJ2-7, is KAGVTQTPRYLIKTRGQQVTLSCSPISGHRSVSWYQQTPGQGLQFLFEYFSETQRNKGNFPGRFSGRQFSNSRSEMNVSTLELGDSALYLCASSPRDSPPYEQYFGPGTRLTVT.

The chain joins TRBV13 to TRBJ1-3; TRBD1 is a possible D gene (6 bases). V was pared by 5 bases and J by 1 base, with 12 bases between. This CDR3 has 15 amino acids. The germline gives CDR1 PRHDT, CDR2 FYEKMQ (reference sequence). The CDR3 protein is CASSTDRASGNTIYF. As DNA, the CDR3 is TGTGCCAGCAGCACGGACAGAGCTTCTGGAAACACCATATATTTT.

V and J are TRBV6-5 and TRBJ1-2, with 9 bases identical to TRBD1. Germline V lookup: CDR1 MNHEY, CDR2 SVGAGI. Losses at the gene ends were 7 bases for V and 8 bases for J; bases not matched to a gene: 11. The CDR3 is 14 amino acids. The CDR3 bases are TGTGCCAGCACCCGAAGGGGGACAGGGCTAGGCTACACCTTC. Protein product: CASTRRGTGLGYTF.

The chain is built from TRBV29-1 and TRBJ2-7; no definite D call. The germline V and J ends were trimmed by 5 bases and 3 bases, with 8 bases remaining between them. The CDR3 covers 11 residues. Germline V gene data show CDR1 as SQVTM and CDR2 as ANQGSEA. For the CDR3, the DNA is TGCAGCGTTCAGACGGGCTACGAGCAGTACTTC. Residues: CSVQTGYEQYF.

The CDR3 sequence is CASSELDSTNYGYTF. CDR3 nucleotides: TGCGCCAGCAGCGAACTGGACTCTACTAACTATGGCTACACCTTC. The chain has TRBV5-1 and TRBJ1-2; D ambiguous. This CDR3 contains 15 residues. Trimming removed 4 bases at V and 0 bases at J, with 13 bases between. Germline CDR1 reads SGHRS; CDR2 reads YFSETQ.

This clone was counted a single time. This chain uses TRBV11-3 with TRBJ1-1; TRBD1 matches at 7 bases. CDR1 and CDR2 (germline): SGHNT, YENEEA. There are 14 residues in the CDR3. J gave up 1 base and V 5 bases, and 4 bases lay outside the gene matches. The CDR3 sequence: CASSRRQGNTEAFF. CDR3 in DNA: TGTGCCAGCAGCCGGAGACAGGGGAACACTGAAGCTTTCTTT.

The V gene is TRBV28, the J gene TRBJ1-4; D gene uncertain. Trimming left V 2 bases short and J 0 bases short, with 10 bases between. Germline CDR1 and CDR2: MDHEN and SYDVKM. This CDR3 is 16 amino acids long. The CDR3 here is CASSLPLQTTNEKLFF. DNA for the CDR3: TGTGCCAGCAGTTTACCCCTACAGACAACTAATGAAAAACTGTTTTTT.

The gene calls are TRBV2 and TRBJ2-5; D perhaps matches TRBD2 (7 bases). V was shortened by 7 bases and J by 7 bases, with 19 bases between the two germline ends. This CDR3 has 14 amino acids. Germline V gives CDR1 SNHLY, CDR2 FYNNEI. This CDR3 reads CASTYRGAYGTQYF. As DNA, the CDR3 is TGTGCCAGCACCTATCGGGGGGCGTATGGGACCCAGTACTTC. The full variable domain, completed using reference TRBV2 and TRBJ2-5, is EPEVTQTPSHQVTQMGQEVILRCVPISNHLYFYWYRQILGQKVEFLVSFYNNEISEKSEIFDDQFSVERPDGSNFTLKIRSTKLEDSAMYFCASTYRGAYGTQYFGPGTRLLVL.